This TCR beta chain was captured by sequencing in a study of blood T cell repertoires in COVID-19. Study information: Both acute and convalescent COVID-19 samples were obtained from the United States, Italy and Spain. T cells, B-cell-depleted T cells, or PBMCs provided the cDNA or gDNA that served as material.

The ends lost 7 bases at V and 0 bases at J; junction bases unmatched: 0. Germline V gene lookup returns CDR1 WNHNN and CDR2 SYGVQD (reference sequence). This CDR3 has 14 amino acids. Only in-frame clones appear in the TCRdb table, and some are missing; sequencing was by immunoSEQ multiplex PCR. The table has 150,000 to 200,000 clones, over 80% seen once; the top ten hold approximately 5.4%. The sequence was collected from a woman aged 25-40 years with acute or convalescent COVID-19. The sequenced sample consisted of peripheral blood. The V call is TRBV10-1, the J call TRBJ2-3; 11 positions agree with TRBD2. Here the CDR3 reads CASTSGRSTDTQYF. CDR3 nucleotides: TGCGCCAGCACTAGCGGGAGGAGCACAGATACGCAGTATTTT.